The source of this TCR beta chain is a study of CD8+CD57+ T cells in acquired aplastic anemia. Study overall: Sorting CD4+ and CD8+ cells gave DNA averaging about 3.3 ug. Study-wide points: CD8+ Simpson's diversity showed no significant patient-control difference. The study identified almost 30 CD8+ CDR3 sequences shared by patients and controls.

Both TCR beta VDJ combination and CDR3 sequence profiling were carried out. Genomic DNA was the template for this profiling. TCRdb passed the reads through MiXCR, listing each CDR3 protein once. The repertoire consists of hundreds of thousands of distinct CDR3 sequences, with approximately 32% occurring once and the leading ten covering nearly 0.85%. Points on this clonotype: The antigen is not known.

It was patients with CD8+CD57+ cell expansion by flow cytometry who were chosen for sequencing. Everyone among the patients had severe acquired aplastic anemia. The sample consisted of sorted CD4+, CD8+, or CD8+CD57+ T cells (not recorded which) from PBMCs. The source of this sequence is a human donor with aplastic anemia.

The CDR3 nucleotides read TGTGCCAGCGTAGCGGTAGCAGCCTCCTACAATGAGCAGTTCTTC. This gives the protein CASVAVAASYNEQFF. V usage is TRBV25-1 and J usage is TRBJ2-1; D is possibly TRBD2 (6 bases). Trimming took 8 bases from V and 0 from J, leaving 14 bases between them. The germline gives CDR1 MGHDK, CDR2 SYGVNS. CDR3 length equals 15 residues.